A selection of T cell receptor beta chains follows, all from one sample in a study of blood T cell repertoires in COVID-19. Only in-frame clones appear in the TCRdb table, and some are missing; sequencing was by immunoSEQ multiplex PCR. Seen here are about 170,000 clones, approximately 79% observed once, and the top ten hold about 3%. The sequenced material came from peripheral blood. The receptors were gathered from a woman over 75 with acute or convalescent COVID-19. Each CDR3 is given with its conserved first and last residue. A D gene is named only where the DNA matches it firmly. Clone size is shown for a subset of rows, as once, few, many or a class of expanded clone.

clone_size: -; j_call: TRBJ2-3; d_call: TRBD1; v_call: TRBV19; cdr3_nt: TGTGCCAGTAGTATGAAGGACAGGGTTTTTCCGCGCTCCACGTACGCAGATACGCAGTATTTT; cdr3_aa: CASSMKDRVFPRSTYADTQYF
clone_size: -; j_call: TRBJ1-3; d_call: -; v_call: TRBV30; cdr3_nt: TGTGCCTGGTTGTTTGGAGGGAGGGGAAACACCATATATTTT; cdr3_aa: CAWLFGGRGNTIYF
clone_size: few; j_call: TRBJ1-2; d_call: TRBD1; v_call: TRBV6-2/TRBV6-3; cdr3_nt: TGTGCCAGCAGTTACCGGGGGGGGCCGGGACAGCTCTATGGCTACACCTTC; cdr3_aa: CASSYRGGPGQLYGYTF
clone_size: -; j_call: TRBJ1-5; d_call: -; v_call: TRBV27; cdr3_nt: TGTGCCAGCACCGTCGCCGGGGGCAATCAGCCCCAGCATTTT; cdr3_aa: CASTVAGGNQPQHF
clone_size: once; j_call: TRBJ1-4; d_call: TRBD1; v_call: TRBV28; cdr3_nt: TGTGCCAGCAGCCGGGACAGGGGGCAAGAAAAACTGTTTTTT; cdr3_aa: CASSRDRGQEKLFF
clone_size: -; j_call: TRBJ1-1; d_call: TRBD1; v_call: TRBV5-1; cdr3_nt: TGCGCCAGCAGCTTAAACAGGGGAATCATGAACACTGAAGCTTTCTTT; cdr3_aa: CASSLNRGIMNTEAFF
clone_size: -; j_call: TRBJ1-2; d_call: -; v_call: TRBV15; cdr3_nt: TGTGCCACCAGCAGAGATACAGGGATTATCTACACCTTC; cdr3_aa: CATSRDTGIIYTF
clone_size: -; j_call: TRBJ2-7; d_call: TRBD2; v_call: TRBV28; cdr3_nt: TGTGCCAGCAGCGATCCTAGCGGGAGGTACTCCTACGAGCAGTACTTC; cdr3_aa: CASSDPSGRYSYEQYF
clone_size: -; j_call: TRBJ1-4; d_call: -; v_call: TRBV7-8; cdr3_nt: TGTGCCAGCAGCCTAGATTCGCGGGAGAATGAAAAACTGTTTTTT; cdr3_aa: CASSLDSRENEKLFF
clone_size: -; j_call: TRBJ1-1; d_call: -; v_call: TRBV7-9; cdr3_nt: TGTGCCAGCAGCTTCGAGGATAACACTGAAGCTTTCTTT; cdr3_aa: CASSFEDNTEAFF
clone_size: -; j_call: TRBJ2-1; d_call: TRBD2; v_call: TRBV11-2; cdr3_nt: TGTGCCAGCAGCTTATCTAGCGGGAGCTACAATGAGCAGTTCTTC; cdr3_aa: CASSLSSGSYNEQFF
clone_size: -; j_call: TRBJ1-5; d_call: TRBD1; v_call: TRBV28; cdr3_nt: TGTGCCAGCAGTTCCCCGACAGGGGACAATCAGCCCCAGCATTTT; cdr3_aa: CASSSPTGDNQPQHF
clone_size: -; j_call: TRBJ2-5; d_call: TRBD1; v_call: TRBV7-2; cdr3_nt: TGTGCCAGCAGCTTAGCAGACAGGGACGGGGAGACCCAGTACTTC; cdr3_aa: CASSLADRDGETQYF
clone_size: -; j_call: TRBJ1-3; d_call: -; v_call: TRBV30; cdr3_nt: TGTGCCTGGAGTGTTCGGGGGGCTGGAAACACCATATATTTT; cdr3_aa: CAWSVRGAGNTIYF
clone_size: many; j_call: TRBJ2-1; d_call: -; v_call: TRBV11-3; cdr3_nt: TGTGCCAGCAGCTGGGGACAAGGGGATGAGCAGTTCTTC; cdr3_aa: CASSWGQGDEQFF
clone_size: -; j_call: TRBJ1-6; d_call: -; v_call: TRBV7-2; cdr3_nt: TGTGCCAGCAGCGGCAGTGGGGGGACCTCACCCCTCCACTTT; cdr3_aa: CASSGSGGTSPLHF
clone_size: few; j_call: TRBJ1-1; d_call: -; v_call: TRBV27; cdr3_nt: TGTGCCAGCAGTTCCGTAAACACTGAAGCTTTCTTT; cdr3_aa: CASSSVNTEAFF
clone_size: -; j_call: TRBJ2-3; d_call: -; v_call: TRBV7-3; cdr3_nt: TGTGCCAGCAGCTCGGGAGACGGTACGCAGTATTTT; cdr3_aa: CASSSGDGTQYF
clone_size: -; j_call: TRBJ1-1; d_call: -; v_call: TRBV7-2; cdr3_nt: TGTGCCAGCAGTTCACAGGGATTCGATAACACTGAAGCTTTCTTT; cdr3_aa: CASSSQGFDNTEAFF
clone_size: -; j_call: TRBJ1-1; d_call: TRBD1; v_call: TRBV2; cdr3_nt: TGTGCCAGCAGTGAAGGACAGGGGCTGAACACTGAAGCTTTCTTT; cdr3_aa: CASSEGQGLNTEAFF
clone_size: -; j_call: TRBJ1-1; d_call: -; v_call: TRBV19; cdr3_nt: TGTGCCAGTAGTACAAGGGAGGGCACTGAAGCTTTCTTT; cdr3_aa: CASSTREGTEAFF
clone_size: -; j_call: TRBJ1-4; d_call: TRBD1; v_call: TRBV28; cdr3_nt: TGTGCCAGCAGTTTCGACAGGGGAACGCAGAAACTGTTTTTT; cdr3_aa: CASSFDRGTQKLFF
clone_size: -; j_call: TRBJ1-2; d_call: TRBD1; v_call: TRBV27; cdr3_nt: TGTGCCAGCACGGGAACAGGGGGTGGCTACACCTTC; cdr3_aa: CASTGTGGGYTF
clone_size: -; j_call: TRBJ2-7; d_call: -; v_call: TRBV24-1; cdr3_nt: TGTGCCACCAGTGATTTTGGGGCGCCCTACGAGCAGTACTTC; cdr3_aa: CATSDFGAPYEQYF
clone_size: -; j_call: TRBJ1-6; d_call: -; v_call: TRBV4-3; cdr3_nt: TGCGCCAGCAGCCAAGATGGCAGGGCTCATTCACCCCTCCACTTT; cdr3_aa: CASSQDGRAHSPLHF
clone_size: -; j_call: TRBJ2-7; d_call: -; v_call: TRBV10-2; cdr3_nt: TGCGCCAGCAGTATCAGGACAGACTCCTACGAGCAGTACTTC; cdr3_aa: CASSIRTDSYEQYF
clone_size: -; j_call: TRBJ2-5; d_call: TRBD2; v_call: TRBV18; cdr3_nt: TGTGCCAGCTCACCTTTCCGAGCGGGAGCGGAGACCCAGTACTTC; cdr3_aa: CASSPFRAGAETQYF
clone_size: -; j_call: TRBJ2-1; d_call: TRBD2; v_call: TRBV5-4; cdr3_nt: TGTGCCAGCAGTTCGACCGGAGCGGGAGGGGGGGATGAGCAGTTCTTC; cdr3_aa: CASSSTGAGGGDEQFF
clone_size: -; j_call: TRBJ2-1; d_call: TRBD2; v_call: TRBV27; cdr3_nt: TGTGCCAGCAGTTTCAGCGGGAGGGTATTAACCCGTCAGTTCTTC; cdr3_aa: CASSFSGRVLTRQFF
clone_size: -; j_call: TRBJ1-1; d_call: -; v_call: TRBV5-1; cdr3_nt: TGCGCCAGCAGCTATTCGACAGGGAACACTGAAGCTTTCTTT; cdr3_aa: CASSYSTGNTEAFF
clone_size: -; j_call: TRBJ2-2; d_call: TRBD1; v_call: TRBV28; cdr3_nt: TGTGCCAGCAGTTCAGGGAACAGGGGAAACACCGGGGAGCTGTTTTTT; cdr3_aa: CASSSGNRGNTGELFF
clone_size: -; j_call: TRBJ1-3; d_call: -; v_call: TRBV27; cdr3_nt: TGTGCCTCCTCGTCGGGGGCTGGAAACACCATATATTTT; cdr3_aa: CASSSGAGNTIYF
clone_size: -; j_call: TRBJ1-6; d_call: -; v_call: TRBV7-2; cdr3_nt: TGTGCCAGCAGCTTAGGCCGGGGTTATAATTCACCCCTCCACTTT; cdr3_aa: CASSLGRGYNSPLHF